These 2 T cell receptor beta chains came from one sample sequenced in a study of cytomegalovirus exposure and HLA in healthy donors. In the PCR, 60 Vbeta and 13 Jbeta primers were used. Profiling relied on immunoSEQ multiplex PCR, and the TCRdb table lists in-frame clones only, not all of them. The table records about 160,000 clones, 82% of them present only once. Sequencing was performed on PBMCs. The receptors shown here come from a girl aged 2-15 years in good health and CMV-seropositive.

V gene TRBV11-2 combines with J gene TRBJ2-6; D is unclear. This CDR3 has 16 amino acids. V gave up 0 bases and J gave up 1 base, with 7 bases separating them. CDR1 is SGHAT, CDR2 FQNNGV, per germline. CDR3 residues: CASSLEWPSGANVLTF. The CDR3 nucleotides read TGTGCCAGCAGCTTAGAATGGCCATCTGGGGCCAACGTCCTGACTTTC.

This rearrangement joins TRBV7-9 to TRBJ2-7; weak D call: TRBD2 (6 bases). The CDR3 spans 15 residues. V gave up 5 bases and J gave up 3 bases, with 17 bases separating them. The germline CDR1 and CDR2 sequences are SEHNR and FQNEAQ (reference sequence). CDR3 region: CASSPIGLAHYEQYF. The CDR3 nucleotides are TGTGCCAGCAGCCCAATAGGGCTAGCGCACTACGAGCAGTACTTC.